This T cell receptor (beta chain) appears in the sequencing data of a study of blood T cell repertoires in COVID-19. Study as a whole: The United States, Italy and Spain were the sources of the acute and convalescent COVID-19 samples. PBMCs, B-cell-depleted T cells, or T cells provided the cDNA or gDNA that made up the material.

This CDR3 is 14 amino acids long. From germline, CDR1 is KGHSH and CDR2 LQKENI. Trimming left V 0 bases short and J 4 bases short, with 9 bases between. The table came from immunoSEQ multiplex PCR; TCRdb's copy has only in-frame clones and leaves some out. This table has about 220,000 clones, approximately 80% appearing once. This clone was seen just once. The sample consisted of peripheral blood. The chain recombines TRBV18 with TRBJ2-5, with a possible D match to TRBD2 (6 bases). This TCR came from a man aged 45 to 65 with active or convalescent COVID-19. CDR3 sequence: CASSPPSGTETQYF. In DNA form, the CDR3 reads TGTGCCAGCTCACCACCTAGCGGCACAGAGACCCAGTACTTC.